This TCR beta chain was documented in a study of shared clonotypes between healthy human individuals. Every donor, a Caucasian adult, lived in Nashville, Tennessee. Measured with immunoSEQ multiplex PCR; TCRdb has only the in-frame clones, and not every one. This table holds roughly 500,000 clones, about three quarters found once. The CDR3 loop spans 15 amino acids. The junction had 9 bases not matched to a gene; V was cut back by 5 bases and J by 9 bases. Germline V lookup: CDR1 SEHNR, CDR2 FQNEAQ (reference sequence). This clone has just a few counts. This TCR came from a woman aged 40 to 50 in good health. Some clones in this sample may be carry-over from other donors' samples. The chain carries TRBV7-9 and TRBJ2-1; 11 nucleotides agree with TRBD2. The sequenced sample was PBMCs. CDR3 coding DNA: TGTGCCAGCAGCGCCGTAGCGGGAGGGCCGGCTGAGCAGTTCTTC. Encoded protein: CASSAVAGGPAEQFF.